The rows below give T cell receptor beta chains drawn from one sample of a study of T cell responses to AZD1222 COVID-19 vaccine. Clones were read by immunoSEQ multiplex PCR, and TCRdb kept only the in-frame ones, dropping some. The sample contains 70,000 to 90,000 clones, around 73% of which appear only once. This specimen consisted of peripheral blood, obtained on day 0 of AZD1222 vaccination. Source of these receptors: an adult in good health. Both conserved end residues are part of each CDR3. D genes are given only for firm matches. Not all rows give a size; the values are once, few, many and, for expanded clones, a class.

clone_size	d_call	j_call	v_call	cdr3_aa	cdr3_nt
medium-sized	.	TRBJ2-2	TRBV5-6	CASSLVGHRDRSGELFF	TGTGCCAGCAGCTTGGTCGGTCACAGGGATCGGTCCGGGGAGCTGTTTTTT
.	.	TRBJ2-7	TRBV3-1/TRBV3-2	CASSLGGSYEQYF	TGTGCCAGCAGTCTAGGGGGGTCCTACGAGCAGTACTTC
once	TRBD1	TRBJ1-5	TRBV7-2	CASSLGTGGSNQPQHF	TGTGCCAGCAGCTTAGGGACAGGGGGAAGCAATCAGCCCCAGCATTTT
once	.	TRBJ2-2	TRBV9	CASSVGPSIPGELFF	TGTGCCAGCAGCGTAGGGCCATCAATCCCCGGGGAGCTGTTTTTT
.	.	TRBJ1-3	TRBV7-9	CASSQESENTIYF	TGTGCCAGCAGCCAGGAGTCTGAAAACACCATATATTTT
.	.	TRBJ1-1	TRBV24-1	CATSGAGHQNTEAFF	TGTGCCACCAGTGGGGCGGGACACCAGAACACTGAAGCTTTCTTT
.	.	TRBJ2-1	TRBV9	CASSEKSPSSYNEQFF	TGTGCCAGCAGCGAGAAATCCCCGAGCTCCTACAATGAGCAGTTCTTC
.	.	TRBJ2-1	TRBV10-3	CAISDIEHGSYNEQFF	TGTGCCATCAGTGACATAGAACACGGCTCCTACAATGAGCAGTTCTTC
.	TRBD2	TRBJ2-7	TRBV7-2	CASSLGPPTSGGIYEQYF	TGTGCCAGCAGCTTAGGCCCACCAACTAGCGGGGGGATCTACGAGCAGTACTTC
.	TRBD1	TRBJ1-2	TRBV28	CASSPLDRGLEGYTF	TGTGCCAGCAGCCCCTTGGACAGGGGGCTTGAAGGCTACACCTTC
once	.	TRBJ1-1	TRBV14	CASSLTRDTEAFF	TGTGCCAGCAGCCTGACCAGGGACACTGAAGCTTTCTTT
.	.	TRBJ1-4	TRBV6-1	CASSEGRGNRKLFF	TGTGCCAGCAGTGAAGGGAGAGGGAATCGAAAACTGTTTTTT
once	.	TRBJ1-1	TRBV6-5	CASSPRAIGEAFF	TGTGCCAGCAGCCCCCGGGCAATCGGCGAAGCTTTCTTT
.	TRBD2	TRBJ2-7	TRBV27	CASRRERGEQYF	TGTGCCAGCAGGCGGGAGAGGGGCGAGCAGTACTTC
.	.	TRBJ1-3	TRBV7-7	CASSLGPSSGNTIYF	TGTGCTAGCAGCTTGGGACCTTCCTCTGGAAACACCATATATTTT
.	TRBD1	TRBJ1-1	TRBV5-1	CASSDDRGGPEAFF	TGCGCCAGCAGCGACGACAGGGGAGGTCCGGAAGCTTTCTTT
.	TRBD1	TRBJ2-7	TRBV5-6	CASSWGQGDEQYF	TGTGCCAGCAGCTGGGGACAGGGGGACGAGCAGTACTTC
few	.	TRBJ1-1	TRBV6-5	CASNTNVDRNTEAFF	TGTGCCAGCAATACAAACGTAGACAGAAACACTGAAGCTTTCTTT
.	.	TRBJ2-3	TRBV12-5	CASGLIGSEDTQYF	TGTGCTAGTGGTTTGATTGGATCCGAGGATACGCAGTATTTT
.	.	TRBJ2-7	TRBV9	CASSVVAESYEQYF	TGTGCCAGCAGCGTAGTAGCGGAGTCCTACGAGCAGTACTTC
.	TRBD1	TRBJ2-7	TRBV7-2	CASSLSLQGAADEQYF	TGTGCCAGCAGCCTCAGCCTACAGGGGGCGGCGGACGAGCAGTACTTC
.	TRBD1	TRBJ1-1	TRBV29-1	CSDLGTSTGWNTEAFF	TGCAGCGACCTAGGGACCTCGACAGGGTGGAACACTGAAGCTTTCTTT
.	TRBD2	TRBJ2-3	TRBV3-1/TRBV3-2	CASSHSWTSGSSDTQYF	TGTGCCAGCAGCCATTCCTGGACTAGCGGGAGCTCTGATACGCAGTATTTT
once	TRBD1	TRBJ2-7	TRBV6-5	CASRTGSRDEQYF	TGTGCCAGCAGGACAGGGAGCCGGGACGAGCAGTACTTC
.	.	TRBJ1-2	TRBV2	CASRRDTTNYGYTF	TGTGCCAGTCGCCGGGACACAACTAACTATGGCTACACCTTC
.	.	TRBJ2-7	TRBV5-6	CASSLAETSEQQYF	TGTGCCAGCAGCTTGGCCGAGACCAGCGAGCAGCAGTACTTC
.	.	TRBJ2-7	TRBV11-3	CASSLSGPTGEQYF	TGTGCCAGCAGCCTGTCGGGTCCTACCGGCGAGCAGTACTTC
.	TRBD1	TRBJ2-7	TRBV5-5	CASIRTGTGGYEQYF	TGTGCCAGCATCCGTACCGGGACAGGGGGCTACGAGCAGTACTTC
.	TRBD2	TRBJ2-1	TRBV24-1	CATSDGSAGLNNEQFF	TGTGCCACCAGTGATGGTTCAGCGGGACTCAACAATGAGCAGTTCTTC
.	TRBD1	TRBJ1-2	TRBV6-5	CATQDRGWGYTF	TGTGCCACCCAGGACAGGGGCTGGGGCTACACCTTC
few	TRBD2	TRBJ2-1	TRBV11-2	CASSLYSGLAGGRNEQFF	TGTGCCAGCAGCTTATATTCGGGACTAGCGGGAGGTAGGAATGAGCAGTTCTTC
few	.	TRBJ1-1	TRBV12-3/TRBV12-4	CASSRRTEAFF	TGTGCCAGCAGTCGTAGGACTGAAGCTTTCTTT
.	.	TRBJ2-1	TRBV27	CASTNLADNEQFF	TGTGCCAGCACGAACTTAGCGGACAATGAGCAGTTCTTC
.	TRBD2	TRBJ2-3	TRBV3-1/TRBV3-2	CASSETSGGTDTQYF	TGTGCCAGCAGCGAGACTAGCGGGGGCACAGATACGCAGTATTTT
.	.	TRBJ1-2	TRBV7-6	CASSAGIGQLYGYTF	TGTGCCAGCAGCGCCGGGATTGGACAGCTCTATGGCTACACCTTC
.	.	TRBJ1-6	TRBV6-5	CASSYSALVNSPLHF	TGTGCCAGCAGTTACTCTGCCTTAGTTAATTCACCCCTCCACTTT
.	.	TRBJ2-1	TRBV29-1	CSVFDRDYNEQFF	TGCAGCGTTTTTGACAGAGACTACAATGAGCAGTTCTTC
few	.	TRBJ1-1	TRBV10-2	CASSLDMNTEAFF	TGCGCCAGCAGCTTGGACATGAACACTGAAGCTTTCTTT
.	TRBD1	TRBJ2-1	TRBV9	CASRPTGGEVNEQFF	TGTGCCAGCAGACCCACAGGGGGCGAAGTTAATGAGCAGTTCTTC
.	.	TRBJ1-1	TRBV20-1	CSAPMEAEAFF	TGCAGTGCCCCGATGGAGGCTGAAGCTTTCTTT
.	TRBD2	TRBJ2-1	TRBV2	CASRGTSGSSEQFF	TGTGCCAGCAGGGGGACTAGCGGGAGTAGTGAGCAGTTCTTC
.	.	TRBJ2-1	TRBV3-1/TRBV3-2	CASSQRQGINEQFF	TGTGCCAGCAGCCAAAGGCAGGGGATTAATGAGCAGTTCTTC
.	.	TRBJ2-1	TRBV5-1	CASSLVEYNEQFF	TGCGCCAGCAGCTTGGTGGAATACAATGAGCAGTTCTTC
.	TRBD1	TRBJ2-1	TRBV3-1/TRBV3-2	CASRGQGLINEQFF	TGTGCCAGCAGGGGACAGGGGTTAATCAATGAGCAGTTCTTC
.	TRBD2	TRBJ2-7	TRBV29-1	CSVEPVAGGDEQYF	TGCAGCGTTGAACCGGTAGCGGGAGGGGACGAGCAGTACTTC
.	.	TRBJ1-1	TRBV7-2	CASSQTQGSKAFF	TGTGCCAGCAGCCAAACACAGGGCTCCAAAGCTTTCTTT
.	.	TRBJ1-2	TRBV28	CASSPRQLNYGYTF	TGTGCCAGCAGTCCCCGACAGCTTAACTATGGCTACACCTTC
.	.	TRBJ2-3	TRBV5-4	CASSSRGHTDTQYF	TGTGCCAGCAGCTCCCGGGGCCACACAGATACGCAGTATTTT
.	.	TRBJ1-1	TRBV2	CASLGQITEAFF	TGTGCCAGCTTGGGCCAAATCACTGAAGCTTTCTTT
.	.	TRBJ2-6	TRBV7-2	CASSSGVGGANVLTF	TGTGCCAGCAGCTCAGGGGTGGGAGGGGCCAACGTCCTGACTTTC